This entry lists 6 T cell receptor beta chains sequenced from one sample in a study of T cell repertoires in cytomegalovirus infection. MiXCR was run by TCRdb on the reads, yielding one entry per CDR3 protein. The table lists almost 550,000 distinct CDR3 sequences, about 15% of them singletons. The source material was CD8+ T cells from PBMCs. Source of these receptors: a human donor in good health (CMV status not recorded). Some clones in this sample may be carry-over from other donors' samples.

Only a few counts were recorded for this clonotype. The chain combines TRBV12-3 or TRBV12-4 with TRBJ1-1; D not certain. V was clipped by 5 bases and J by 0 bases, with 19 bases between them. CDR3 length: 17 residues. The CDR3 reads CASSPRSKGPMNTEAFF. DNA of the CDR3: TGTGCCAGCAGTCCGCGATCGAAAGGGCCCATGAACACTGAAGCTTTCTTT.

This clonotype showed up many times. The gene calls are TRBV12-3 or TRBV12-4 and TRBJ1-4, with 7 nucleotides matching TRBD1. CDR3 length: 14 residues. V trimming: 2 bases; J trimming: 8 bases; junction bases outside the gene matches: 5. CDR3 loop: CASSLRQGEEKLFF. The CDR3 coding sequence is TGTGCCAGCAGTTTAAGGCAGGGGGAGGAAAAACTGTTTTTT.

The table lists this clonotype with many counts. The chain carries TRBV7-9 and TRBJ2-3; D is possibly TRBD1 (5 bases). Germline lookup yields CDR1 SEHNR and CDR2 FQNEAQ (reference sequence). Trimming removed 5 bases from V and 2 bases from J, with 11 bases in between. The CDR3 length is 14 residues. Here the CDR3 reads CASSPRQITDTQYF. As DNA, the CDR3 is TGTGCCAGCAGCCCCAGACAGATCACAGATACGCAGTATTTT.

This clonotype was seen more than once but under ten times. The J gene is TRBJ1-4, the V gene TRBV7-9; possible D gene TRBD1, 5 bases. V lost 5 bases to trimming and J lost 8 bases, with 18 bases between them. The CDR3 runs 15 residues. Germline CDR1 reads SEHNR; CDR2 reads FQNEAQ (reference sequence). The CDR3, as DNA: TGTGCCAGCAGCCCGGAGAGGGCGGGGGAGGAAAAACTGTTTTTT. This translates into CASSPERAGEEKLFF.

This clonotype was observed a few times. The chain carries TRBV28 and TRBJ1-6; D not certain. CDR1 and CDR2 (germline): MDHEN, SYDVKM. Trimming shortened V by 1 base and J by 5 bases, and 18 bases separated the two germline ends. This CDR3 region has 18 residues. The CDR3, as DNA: TGTGCCAGCAGTTTATTAGAAGTGGCCGGATCCCATAATTCACCCCTCCACTTT. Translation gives CASSLLEVAGSHNSPLHF.

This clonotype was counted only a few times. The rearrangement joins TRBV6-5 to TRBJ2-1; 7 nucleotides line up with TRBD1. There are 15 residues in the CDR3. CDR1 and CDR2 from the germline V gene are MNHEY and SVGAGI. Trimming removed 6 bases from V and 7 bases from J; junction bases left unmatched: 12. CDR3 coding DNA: TGTGCCAGCAGCTACCGACAGGGTCAGGCGAATGAGCAGTTCTTC. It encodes CASSYRQGQANEQFF.